The 11 T cell receptor beta chains below all came from one sample that was sequenced in a study of post-analysis software for immune sequencing data. General study results and limits: A handful of TRBV segments were significantly more frequent in patients than in controls. TRBV5-6, TRBV5-1 and TRBV20-1 were among these segments.

Antigen specificity for these receptors is unknown. TCR beta libraries were prepared from cDNA with unique molecular identifiers. MiXCR was run by TCRdb on the PCR reads, yielding one entry per CDR3 protein. The sample carries about 180,000 distinct CDR3 sequences, about 32% recorded once. Specimen: blood. These receptors all come from a girl aged 5-17 years with multiple sclerosis.

Regarding this clonotype: Being one base from a much bigger clone, this may be a read error. The chain combines TRBV3-1 with TRBJ2-7; the D gene could be TRBD1 or TRBD2 (6 bases each). The CDR3 has 14 amino acids. The germline V gene has CDR1 LGHDT and CDR2 YNNKEL (reference sequence). The CDR3 DNA follows: TGTGCCAGCAGCCAAGGCCTATACGGGGGCGAGCGGTACTTC. As protein: CASSQGLYGGERYF.

This clonotype has more than one count but fewer than ten. The V and J genes are TRBV10-3 and TRBJ1-5; 7 nucleotides match TRBD1. Trimming at V came to 3 bases and at J to 4 bases, leaving 9 bases not matched to a gene. This CDR3 has 16 amino acids. Germline values: CDR1 ENHRY, CDR2 SYGVKD. The CDR3 DNA reads TGTGCCATCAGTGAACTACCGGGACAGAGTAATCAGCCCCAGCATTTT. Its protein is CAISELPGQSNQPQHF.

In its sample, this clonotype was seen many times. The chain employs TRBV5-1 and TRBJ2-5; 16 nucleotides line up with TRBD2. V was clipped by 4 bases and J by 3 bases; unmatched bases: 6. Germline V gene lookup returns CDR1 SGHRS and CDR2 YFSETQ. The CDR3 length is 17 residues. CDR3 coding DNA: TGCGCCAGCAGCCCAGGGACTAGCGGGAGGGCCAAAGAGACCCAGTACTTC. This sequence encodes CASSPGTSGRAKETQYF.

This clonotype was counted only a few times. The chain uses TRBV20-1 and TRBJ2-1, with TRBD2 matching 10 bases. The CDR3 length is 14 residues. V lost 2 bases and J lost 9; bases outside the gene matches: 7. Germline CDR1 DFQATT, CDR2 SNEGSKA (reference sequence). CDR3 nucleotides: TGCAGTGCTAGAACCAGCGGGAGGGATGGTGAGCAGTTCTTC. Translation gives CSARTSGRDGEQFF.

Remarks on this clonotype: A much larger clone differs from this one at a single base, so this may be a read error. The chain is built from TRBV5-1 and TRBJ2-1; 7 positions agree with TRBD2. The DNA matches TRBJ2-7 better at its end, which makes the J call doubtful. The length of the CDR3 is 15 residues. Germline-derived CDR1 and CDR2 are SGHRS and YFSETQ. Written as DNA, the CDR3 is TGCGCCAGCAGCCTTAAAGCGGGACTCTACAATGAGCAGTACTTC. This translates into CASSLKAGLYNEQYF.

This sequence joins TRBV20-1 and TRBJ2-2, with a possible D match to TRBD1 (6 bases). Germline lookup yields CDR1 DFQATT and CDR2 SNEGSKA (reference sequence). Trimming took 6 bases from V and 2 from J, leaving 16 bases between them. CDR3 length equals 15 residues. The CDR3 nucleotides read TGCAGTGCAACCCAACAGGGCGCCAACACCGGGGAGCTGTTTTTT. It encodes CSATQQGANTGELFF.

V gene TRBV6-6 combines with J gene TRBJ2-5; 7 bases align to TRBD2. The germline V gene has CDR1 MNHNY and CDR2 SVGAGI (reference sequence). This CDR3 region has 13 residues. Germline trimming cut 6 bases from V and 7 bases from J; bases unmatched to any gene: 8. CDR3 sequence (DNA): TGTGCCAGCAGCCCTAGCGGCACGGGGACCCAGTACTTC. Translation: CASSPSGTGTQYF.

This chain joins TRBV12-3 or TRBV12-4 and TRBJ1-3; D is ambiguous. This CDR3 region has 13 residues. The V end lost 2 bases, the J end lost 6 bases, and 8 bases lay between the germline ends. In DNA form, the CDR3 reads TGTGCCAGCAGTTTATTGGTAGTAAACACCATATATTTT. It is translated as CASSLLVVNTIYF.

Notes on this clonotype: A much larger clone lies a single base off, so this may be a read error. The chain is built from TRBV7-2 and TRBJ2-3, with D perhaps matching TRBD2 (5 bases). Germline CDR1 SGHTA, CDR2 FQGNSA. This CDR3 has 12 residues. Trimming shortened V by 5 bases and J by 7 bases, and 10 bases separated the two germline ends. CDR3 sequence (DNA): TGTGCCAGCAGCATGCCGGGATATACGCAGTATTTT. This encodes CASSMPGYTQYF.

This clonotype has at least ten counts. The chain links TRBV20-1 to TRBJ2-5, with D perhaps TRBD1 (7 bases). The V and J ends lost 5 bases and 5 bases respectively, with 15 bases between them. The germline V gene encodes CDR1 DFQATT and CDR2 SNEGSKA (reference sequence). The CDR3 contains 13 residues. The CDR3 spells CSAPGGGQETQYF. The DNA for the CDR3 is TGCAGTGCTCCAGGAGGGGGCCAGGAGACCCAGTACTTC.

The chain links TRBV27 to TRBJ2-5; no firm D call. CDR3 length: 13 amino acids. CDR1 is MNHEY, CDR2 SMNVEV, per germline (reference sequence). V was trimmed by 2 bases and J by 11 bases, leaving 15 bases between them. The CDR3 region has the DNA TGTGCCAGCAGTTTAGCGGCCTACAATGAGCAGTACTTC. The encoded protein is CASSLAAYNEQYF.